These T cell receptor beta chains were read from a single sample in a study of CD4 T cells in relation to SARS-CoV-2 and coronaviruses. Here immunoSEQ multiplex PCR was the method, and the copy in TCRdb shows in-frame clones only, minus some. Among about 59,000 clones listed, roughly 90% were seen once. Sequencing was done on a sample of memory CD4+ T cells from PBMCs. All receptors come from a human donor in good health. CDR3s include the opening cysteine and the closing phenylalanine or tryptophan. D genes are given only for firm matches.

TRBV14	TRBD2	TRBJ2-5	CASSQGLAGGETQYF	TGTGCCAGCAGCCAAGGACTAGCGGGAGGAGAGACCCAGTACTTC
TRBV25-1	TRBD1	TRBJ1-6	CASSGLTGSNSPLHF	TGTGCCAGCAGTGGGTTGACAGGGTCGAATTCACCCCTCCACTTT
TRBV6-6	.	TRBJ2-7	CASSYVTTPGIYEQYF	TGTGCCAGCAGTTATGTAACCACCCCGGGAATCTACGAGCAGTACTTC
TRBV9	.	TRBJ2-3	CASSEGGYTQYF	TGTGCCAGCAGCGAGGGGGGATATACGCAGTATTTT
TRBV9	.	TRBJ1-5	CASSVGGTSNQPQHF	TGTGCCAGCAGCGTAGGAGGTACGAGCAATCAGCCCCAGCATTTT
TRBV28	.	TRBJ2-7	CASSWGANEQYF	TGTGCCAGCAGTTGGGGGGCGAACGAGCAGTACTTC
TRBV27	TRBD1	TRBJ2-7	CASSRIKGQGISYEQYF	TGTGCCAGCAGCCGAATAAAGGGACAGGGGATCTCCTACGAGCAGTACTTC
TRBV11-3	TRBD2	TRBJ2-2	CASSLAGSGDTGELFF	TGTGCCAGCAGCTTAGCGGGTAGCGGGGACACCGGGGAGCTGTTTTTT
TRBV21-1	.	TRBJ1-5	CASTNLPRNDSNQPQHF	TGTGCCAGCACCAACCTTCCCCGCAACGATAGCAATCAGCCCCAGCATTTT
TRBV9	TRBD2	TRBJ2-3	CASSKVGGLGTDTQYF	TGTGCCAGCAGTAAGGTTGGGGGACTAGGAACAGATACGCAGTATTTT